This T cell receptor beta chain was sequenced during a study of glioma-infiltrating T cells. Whole-study context: WHO grade II oligodendrogliomas or astrocytomas, plus non-recurrent WHO grade IV glioblastomas, were sampled.

This clonotype was seen only a few times. Amplification of TCR alpha and beta CDR3 regions from RNA used iRepertoire nested multiplex PCR. TCRdb recomputed calls from the multiplex PCR reads with MiXCR, one row per CDR3 protein. The sample consists of more than 300,000 distinct CDR3 sequences, about two fifths of them appearing once. The origin of this receptor is a human donor with low-grade glioma or glioblastoma, undergoing nonglioma brain surgery, or in good health (not recorded which). The source material was glioma tissue, nonneoplastic brain tissue, or PBMCs (not recorded which).

The CDR3 DNA reads as TGTGCCAGCAGCCAAGATACGAGGTCATCCTACGAGCAGTACTTC. Its translation is CASSQDTRSSYEQYF. The chain employs TRBV3-1 and TRBJ2-7, with no clear D. CDR1 is LGHDT, CDR2 YNNKEL, per germline (reference sequence). This CDR3 region has 15 residues. The V gene lost 0 bases and the J gene lost 1 base, with 10 bases spanning the gap.